This entry lists 6 T cell receptor beta chains sequenced from one sample in a study of T cells in Graves' hyperthyroidism and ophthalmopathy. The investigators amplified TCR beta CDR3 regions from RNA transcripts. During a first-round RT-PCR of the TCR CDR3, the HTBI primer set was used. TCRdb re-called the multiplex PCR reads with MiXCR, one entry per CDR3 protein. Of around 620,000 distinct CDR3 sequences listed, roughly 50% are singletons. Sequencing was performed on peripheral blood or thyroid tissue (not recorded which). These receptors all come from an adult woman with Graves' disease, either hyperthyroidism or ophthalmopathy (not recorded which).

This clonotype was recorded at least ten times. The chain uses TRBV19 and TRBJ1-5; 8 bases are a match to TRBD1. J was trimmed by 7 bases and V by 6 bases; bases with no gene match: 5. The CDR3 is made up of 13 amino acids. Germline V gene data show CDR1 as LNHDA and CDR2 as SQIVND (reference sequence). The CDR3 DNA sequence: TGTGCCAGTAGCAGGGGGCGAGGGCAGCCCCAGCATTTT. Amino acid sequence: CASSRGRGQPQHF.

This clonotype showed up many times. The V call is TRBV4-1, the J call TRBJ2-5; D may match TRBD1 or TRBD2 (5 bases each). This CDR3 comprises 14 residues. Trimming cost V 2 bases and J 4 bases, with 11 bases left between them. Per germline, CDR1 MGHRA and CDR2 YSYEKL. The DNA for the CDR3 is TGCGCCAGCAGCCAAAACGGGGCCGGAGAGACCCAGTACTTC. It encodes CASSQNGAGETQYF.

There are many counts of this clonotype. The chain carries TRBV6-1 and TRBJ2-5; the D is unclear. The CDR3 sequence is 14 residues long. Trimming removed 0 bases from V and 5 bases from J, with 10 bases in between. Germline assignment: CDR1 MNHNS and CDR2 SASEGT. CDR3 nucleotide sequence: TGTGCCAGCAGTGAAGCTGTAGTTGTGGAGACCCAGTACTTC. The encoded protein is CASSEAVVVETQYF.

The genes are TRBV28 and TRBJ1-2; possible D gene TRBD1, 5 bases. The CDR3 runs to 18 residues. Trimming took 1 base from V and 5 from J, leaving 23 bases between them. Germline V gene data show CDR1 as MDHEN and CDR2 as SYDVKM. The CDR3 region has the DNA TGTGCCAGCAGTTTATATCGGGACGTCTCCGATAGGTGGTATGGCTACACCTTC. Residues: CASSLYRDVSDRWYGYTF.

The gene calls are TRBV6-6 and TRBJ1-1; the D gene is possibly TRBD1 (5 bases). Germline CDR1 MNHNY, CDR2 SVGAGI (reference sequence). This CDR3 comprises 10 residues. Trimming removed 7 bases from V and 9 bases from J, with 9 bases in between. CDR3 amino acids: CASTREKAFF. The DNA of the CDR3 is TGTGCCAGCACCAGGGAGAAAGCTTTCTTT.

This chain uses TRBV7-9 with TRBJ1-1, with a tentative D call TRBD1 (5 bases). Germline V gene data show CDR1 as SEHNR and CDR2 as FQNEAQ (reference sequence). The CDR3 runs 14 residues. V lost 5 bases, J lost 1 base, and 11 bases lay in between. As DNA, the CDR3 is TGTGCCAGCAGCGCCGACAGAGAGAACACTGAAGCTTTCTTT. Translation gives CASSADRENTEAFF.